This entry lists 17 T cell receptor beta chains sequenced from one sample in a study of PD-1 blockade in classical Hodgkin lymphoma. Sample time point: newly diagnosed, previously untreated cHL patient sample. Some clones are missing from TCRdb's copy, which holds only in-frame ones; the method was immunoSEQ multiplex PCR. Of about 16,000 clones detected, approximately 92% appear once; the ten largest clones hold less than 9%. The specimen was peripheral blood mononuclear cells (PBMCs). These receptors all stem from a human donor with classical Hodgkin lymphoma.

The rearrangement links TRBV7-6 to TRBJ2-3; unclear D gene. Germline V gene data show CDR1 as SGHVS and CDR2 as FNYEAQ. The germline V and J ends were trimmed by 3 bases and 7 bases, with 11 bases remaining between them. The CDR3 contains 13 residues. Here the CDR3 reads CASSLSAGNTQYF. The CDR3 region has the DNA TGTGCCAGCAGCTTGTCCGCAGGCAATACGCAGTATTTT.

The V and J genes are TRBV4-2 and TRBJ1-5; 9 positions match TRBD1. This CDR3 comprises 17 residues. With 0 bases clipped from V and 6 bases from J, the junction kept 9 bases outside the gene matches. CDR1 and CDR2 (germline): LGHNA, YNFKEQ. The CDR3 is CASSQDGDRALPQPQHF. CDR3 bases: TGTGCCAGCAGCCAAGATGGGGACAGGGCGCTCCCTCAGCCCCAGCATTTT.

This clone was seen a handful of times. The rearrangement joins TRBV6-4 to TRBJ1-2; D gene uncertain. The CDR3 has 14 residues. Germline V gives CDR1 MRHNA, CDR2 SNTAGT. The ends were cut back, 4 bases at V and 6 bases at J, with 15 bases in the middle. CDR3 in amino acids: CASSGGREGDGYTF. The CDR3 bases are TGTGCCAGCAGTGGAGGCCGGGAAGGAGATGGCTACACCTTC.

This clone was observed once. This sequence joins TRBV5-6 and TRBJ1-5; unclear D gene. Germline V gene lookup returns CDR1 SGHDT and CDR2 YYEEEE. Trimming left V 4 bases short and J 4 bases short, with 15 bases between. This CDR3 has 15 residues. The CDR3 bases are TGTGCCAGCAGCCGAAAACTACAGAGGAATCAGCCCCAGCATTTT. This encodes CASSRKLQRNQPQHF.

This clone occurred once. The chain recombines TRBV21-1 with TRBJ1-5. TRBV21-1 is classified as a pseudogene. The CDR3 is made up of 17 amino acids. The CDR3, as DNA: TGTGCCAGCAGCAAGGGACCTTTCTGGGATAGCAATCAGCCCCAGCATTTT. Amino acid sequence: CASSKGPFWDSNQPQHF.

This clone was counted once. The V gene is TRBV25-1, the J gene TRBJ1-1, with D perhaps TRBD1 (6 bases). CDR3 length: 14 amino acids. Germline assignment: CDR1 MGHDK and CDR2 SYGVNS. The V and J ends lost 4 bases and 3 bases respectively, with 12 bases between them. The CDR3 coding sequence is TGTGCCAGCAGTGCACTTGGACAGTACACTGAAGCTTTCTTT. Translated, it gives CASSALGQYTEAFF.

This clone was found once. The chain combines TRBV27 with TRBJ2-5; D might be TRBD2 (5 bases). The germline V gene encodes CDR1 MNHEY and CDR2 SMNVEV (reference sequence). V was cut by 3 bases and J by 5 bases, with 10 bases left in between. The CDR3 extends over 13 amino acids. CDR3 nucleotides: TGTGCCAGCAGTTTCAGCCGGAGGGAGACCCAGTACTTC. Residues: CASSFSRRETQYF.

The chain combines TRBV5-5 with TRBJ2-5, with D possibly TRBD2 on 6 matching bases. The CDR3 is 11 residues long. Trimming removed 4 bases at V and 5 bases at J, with 6 bases between. Germline CDR1 SGHKS, CDR2 YYEKEE (reference sequence). CDR3 sequence (DNA): TGTGCCAGCAGCCGGGGGGAGACCCAGTACTTC. Amino acids: CASSRGETQYF.

V and J are TRBV2 and TRBJ1-2; TRBD1 matches 7 bases. With V trimmed by 7 bases and J by 7 bases, 12 bases remained unmatched. Germline assignment: CDR1 SNHLY and CDR2 FYNNEI. The CDR3 runs 14 residues. The CDR3 DNA reads as TGTGCCAGCACCAACTACCGACAGGGTGGTGGCTACACCTTC. It yields the protein CASTNYRQGGGYTF.

This chain uses TRBV30 with TRBJ1-5; TRBD1 might be the D (5 bases). V dropped 2 bases and J dropped 4 bases, with 12 bases sitting between them. This CDR3 has 14 amino acids. Germline V gene data show CDR1 as GTSNPN and CDR2 as SVGIG (reference sequence). The CDR3 sequence: CAWSTVGENQPQHF. Here the CDR3 DNA reads TGTGCCTGGAGTACCGTAGGGGAGAATCAGCCCCAGCATTTT. The full variable domain, completed using reference TRBV30 and TRBJ1-5, is SQTIHQWPATLVQPVGSPLSLECTVEGTSNPNLYWYRQAAGRGLQLLFYSVGIGQISSEVPQNLSASRPQDRQFILSSKKLLLSDSGFYLCAWSTVGENQPQHFGDGTRLSIL.

The gene calls are TRBV7-2 and TRBJ2-2, with D perhaps TRBD2 (5 bases). This CDR3 has 15 residues. Trimming left V 6 bases short and J 0 bases short, with 11 bases between. Germline assignment: CDR1 SGHTA and CDR2 FQGNSA. The CDR3 region has the DNA TGTGCCAGCAGACTCGGGATTACGAACACCGGGGAGCTGTTTTTT. Its translation: CASRLGITNTGELFF.

V is TRBV5-6 and J is TRBJ2-5; weak D call: TRBD1 (5 bases). The CDR3 covers 16 residues. V lost 0 bases and J lost 4, with 16 bases in between. Germline lookup yields CDR1 SGHDT and CDR2 YYEEEE. The CDR3 reads CASSLGMAGLGETQYF. The CDR3 region has the DNA TGTGCCAGCAGCTTGGGTATGGCAGGGCTTGGAGAGACCCAGTACTTC.

J is TRBJ2-3 and V is TRBV28; D call uncertain. CDR1 and CDR2 (germline): MDHEN, SYDVKM. The CDR3 length is 15 residues. V was trimmed by 1 base and J by 2 bases, leaving 10 bases between them. DNA of the CDR3: TGTGCCAGCAGTTTATCTTCGTACTCCACAGATACGCAGTATTTT. Its translation is CASSLSSYSTDTQYF. Together with reference TRBV28 and TRBJ2-3, the CDR3 gives the full variable domain: DVKVTQSSRYLVKRTGEKVFLECVQDMDHENMFWYRQDPGLGLRLIYFSYDVKMKEKGDIPEGYSVSREKKERFSLILESASTNQTSMYLCASSLSSYSTDTQYFGPGTRLTVL.

This chain uses TRBV7-2 with TRBJ1-2; D is ambiguous. CDR1 is SGHTA, CDR2 FQGNSA, per germline. The germline V and J ends were trimmed by 3 bases and 8 bases, with 16 bases remaining between them. This CDR3 has 14 residues. As DNA, the CDR3 is TGTGCCAGCAGCTTGGAGGAGTGGGTTGGAGGCTACACCTTC. Translating gives CASSLEEWVGGYTF.

The J gene is TRBJ2-1, the V gene TRBV5-5; a possible D gene is TRBD1 (6 bases). Germline CDR1 is SGHKS and CDR2 is YYEKEE (reference sequence). Deletions cut 2 bases from V and 8 bases from J, with 8 bases between. This CDR3 comprises 12 residues. CDR3 nucleotide sequence: TGTGCCAGCAGCTTTACAGGGTATGAGCAGTTCTTC. It specifies CASSFTGYEQFF.

This chain links TRBV9 with TRBJ1-2, with 9 bases identical to TRBD1. In germline, CDR1 is SGDLS, CDR2 YYNGEE. The CDR3 runs 13 residues. J was trimmed by 5 bases and V by 5 bases; bases with no gene match: 4. The CDR3 coding sequence is TGTGCCAGCAGGGCCGGGACAGGGTATGGCTACACCTTC. It codes for CASRAGTGYGYTF.

The J gene is TRBJ2-2, the V gene TRBV6-1; 8 nucleotides match TRBD1. Germline CDR1 reads MNHNS; CDR2 reads SASEGT. Germline trimming cut 7 bases from V and 3 bases from J; bases unmatched to any gene: 4. The CDR3 is 14 amino acids. The CDR3 DNA is TGTGCCAGCATTCGGACAGGGTACACCGGGGAGCTGTTTTTT. It codes for CASIRTGYTGELFF.